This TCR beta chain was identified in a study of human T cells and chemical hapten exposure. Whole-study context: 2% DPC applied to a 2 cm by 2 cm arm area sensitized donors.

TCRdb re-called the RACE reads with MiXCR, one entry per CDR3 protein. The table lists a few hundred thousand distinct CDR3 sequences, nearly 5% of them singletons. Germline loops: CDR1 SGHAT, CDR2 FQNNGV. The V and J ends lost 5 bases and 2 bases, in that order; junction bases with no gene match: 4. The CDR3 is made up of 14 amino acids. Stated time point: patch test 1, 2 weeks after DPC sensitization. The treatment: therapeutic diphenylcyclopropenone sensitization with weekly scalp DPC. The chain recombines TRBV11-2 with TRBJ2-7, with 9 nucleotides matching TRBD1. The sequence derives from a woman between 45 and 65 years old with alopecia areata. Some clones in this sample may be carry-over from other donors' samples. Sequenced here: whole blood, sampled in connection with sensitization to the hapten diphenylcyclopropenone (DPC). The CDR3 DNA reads TGTGCCAGCAGCCGGACAGGGGTAACCTACGAGCAGTACTTC. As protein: CASSRTGVTYEQYF.